The sample holds a few counts of the clone carrying this T cell receptor (beta chain). Its specificity is unknown. This specimen comes from a study of cytomegalovirus exposure and HLA in healthy donors. Study-wide points: Versus the roughly 700-donor mean, an Asian-associated ancestry cluster reportedly showed fewer N-insertions in a later analysis. An observed cluster of highly shared sequence variants was recorded as a likely sequencing artifact.

Use of 60 Vbeta and 13 Jbeta primers characterized the PCR. The table came from immunoSEQ multiplex PCR; TCRdb's copy has only in-frame clones and leaves some out. The sample holds about 180,000 clones, roughly three quarters seen once. Germline V gene sequence: CDR1 LGHNA, CDR2 YSLEER. Trimming cost V 1 base and J 7 bases, with 10 bases left between them. The CDR3 totals 14 residues. The receptor comes from a woman aged 25 to 39 in good health and CMV-seropositive. Sequenced: PBMCs. The chain employs TRBV4-3 and TRBJ1-4; D unresolved. The DNA for the CDR3 is TGCGCCAGCAGCCAAGGGGTTGAGCGTGAAAAACTGTTTTTT. Its protein product is CASSQGVEREKLFF.